These 2 T cell receptor beta chains were all obtained from the same sample, sequenced in a study of T cell repertoires in cytomegalovirus infection. These receptors have no identified antigens. TCRdb ran MiXCR on the reads and lists one entry per CDR3 protein. The table lists fewer than 900,000 distinct CDR3 sequences, about 27% of them singletons, with over 10% in the top ten. This specimen consisted of cultured CD8+ T cells from PBMCs, obtained from culture after CMV antigen stimulation. The origin of the receptors is a human donor in good health (CMV status not recorded). Some clones in this sample may be carry-over from other donors' samples.

The J gene is TRBJ2-3, the V gene TRBV7-6, with D hard to call. This CDR3 has 15 residues. CDR1 is SGHVS and CDR2 is FNYEAQ in the germline V gene. V lost 4 bases and J lost 4, with 15 bases in between. The CDR3 DNA is TGTGCCAGCAGCTCGTGGACGGAACAATCAGATACGCAGTATTTT. It yields the protein CASSSWTEQSDTQYF.

The table lists this clonotype with many counts. The chain is built from TRBV19 and TRBJ1-5; no clear D gene. V lost 3 bases, J lost 0 bases, and 12 bases lay in between. The germline CDR1 and CDR2 sequences are LNHDA and SQIVND (reference sequence). CDR3 length: 16 residues. For the CDR3, the DNA is TGTGCCAGTAGTATTCGAGGTTCCTATAGCAATCAGCCCCAGCATTTT. It specifies CASSIRGSYSNQPQHF.